This T cell receptor beta chain was recorded in a study of blood T cell repertoires in COVID-19. Study-level background: The study drew acute and convalescent COVID-19 samples from the United States, Italy and Spain.

Germline assignment: CDR1 SEHNR and CDR2 FQNEAQ (reference sequence). The V gene end was trimmed by 1 base and the J gene end by 3 bases; junction bases not matched to a gene: 2. The CDR3 is 15 amino acids. Sequencing used immunoSEQ multiplex PCR; TCRdb keeps in-frame clones, though not all of them. In the table there are approximately 250,000 clones, about 85% of which are singletons. Material: peripheral blood. The chain couples TRBV7-9 to TRBJ1-5; TRBD1 matches 8 bases. The clonotype comes from a man aged 18-30 years with active or convalescent COVID-19. As DNA, the CDR3 is TGTGCCAGCAGCTTAGAGACAGGGGCCAATCAGCCCCAGCATTTT. Protein sequence: CASSLETGANQPQHF.